This TCR beta chain was observed in a study of identical twins. Germline V gene data show CDR1 as MNHEY and CDR2 as SVGAGI. CDR3 length: 17 residues. The germline V and J ends were trimmed by 2 bases and 0 bases, with 16 bases remaining between them. This clonotype was detected only a few times. TCRdb re-called the 5' RACE reads through MiXCR, storing one row per CDR3 protein. In the table there are under 250,000 distinct CDR3 sequences, approximately 6.8% of which are singletons. The sample was also reused in another study, on yellow fever vaccine responses in identical twins.

Material: CD8+ T cells sorted from blood. The chain joins TRBV6-5 to TRBJ1-1; D is possibly TRBD1 (6 bases). The sequence was obtained from a woman in her late teens or twenties in good health. CDR3 sequence reads: CASSYGEITGLNTEAFF. The DNA of the CDR3 is TGTGCCAGCAGTTACGGGGAAATAACAGGGTTGAACACTGAAGCTTTCTTT.